This T cell receptor (beta chain) is from a study of cytomegalovirus exposure and HLA in healthy donors. Study-level points and caveats: 87-base-pair reads could not separate some V segments, including TRBV6-2 and TRBV6-3.

Comment on this clone: What it binds is unknown.

PCR involved 60 Vbeta and 13 Jbeta primers. Profiling relied on immunoSEQ multiplex PCR, and the TCRdb table lists in-frame clones only, not all of them. The table lists roughly 150,000 clones, 75% to 80% of them singletons. The length of the CDR3 is 14 residues. Germline CDR1 reads SEHNR; CDR2 reads FQNEAQ (reference sequence). The V gene end was trimmed by 5 bases and the J gene end by 1 base; junction bases not matched to a gene: 4. The receptor was derived from a woman between 40 and 50 years old in good health and CMV-seropositive. Input material: PBMCs. This sequence joins TRBV7-9 and TRBJ1-1; TRBD1 matches at 7 bases. The CDR3 DNA is TGTGCCAGCAGCGAGGGACAGCCGAACACTGAAGCTTTCTTT. Its translation is CASSEGQPNTEAFF.